One sample yielded the 2 T cell receptor beta chains listed below, sequenced in a study of tissue T cells after allogeneic stem cell transplantation (dated by TCRdb to between 2021 and 2024). In the paper's terms, the time point label means: human tissue collected at research (rapid) autopsy. Receptor amplification or capture employed the immunoSEQ multiplex PCR assay. As stored in TCRdb, this immuneACCESS dataset retains in-frame rearrangements with V and J assigned. A fraction of the clones does not appear; measured against another copy, unresolved V genes explain less than half of the discrepancy, and the remainder lacks a known reason. The sample table shows about 5,800 clones, and approximately 60% are seen once. Clones ranked in the top ten supply around a fifth of the sample. Sequencing was performed on tissue from the jejunum, taken at autopsy. The receptors shown here come from a male donor aged 60 or over with lung cancer.

The chain recombines TRBV5-6 with TRBJ2-2; D is perhaps TRBD1 (5 bases). Germline-derived CDR1 and CDR2 are SGHDT and YYEEEE. The CDR3 is 17 amino acids. The V gene lost 4 bases and the J gene lost 6 bases, with 22 bases spanning the gap. The CDR3 loop reads CASSPALDRPFSGELFF. The CDR3 nucleotides read TGTGCCAGCAGCCCCGCCCTAGACAGACCCTTTTCCGGGGAGCTGTTTTTT. Looking up the rest from reference TRBV5-6 and TRBJ2-2 gives the full variable domain: DAGVTQSPTHLIKTRGQQVTLRCSPKSGHDTVSWYQQALGQGPQFIFQYYEEEERQRGNFPDRFSGHQFPNYSSELNVNALLLGDSALYLCASSPALDRPFSGELFFGEGSRLTVL.

This chain joins TRBV7-2 and TRBJ1-5; a weak D match, TRBD1 (6 bases). The germline V gene encodes CDR1 SGHTA and CDR2 FQGNSA. The CDR3 consists of 13 residues. V was cut by 5 bases and J by 7 bases, with 12 bases left in between. The CDR3 here is CASSVRGQQPQHF. The CDR3 region has the DNA TGTGCCAGCAGCGTAAGAGGACAGCAGCCCCAGCATTTT.